The T cell receptor beta chain described here comes from a study of blood T cell repertoires in COVID-19. Overall study context: Specimens from acute and convalescent COVID-19 originated in the United States, Italy and Spain. T cells, B-cell-depleted T cells, or PBMCs provided the cDNA or gDNA that served as material.

Germline V gene data show CDR1 as SGHTA and CDR2 as FQGNSA. This CDR3 comprises 15 residues. Germline trimming cut 1 base from V and 7 bases from J; bases unmatched to any gene: 9. Generated by immunoSEQ multiplex PCR, the TCRdb table keeps only in-frame clones and is missing some. The sample consists of fewer than 45,000 clones, roughly 90% of them appearing once. The gene calls are TRBV7-2 and TRBJ2-5; TRBD1 aligns across 7 bases. This clonotype was sampled from a human donor in a cohort sampled during active COVID-19. Input material: peripheral blood. The CDR3 bases are TGTGCCAGCAGCTTAGTTGTCCGGACAGGAGCGACCCAGTACTTC. It yields the protein CASSLVVRTGATQYF.